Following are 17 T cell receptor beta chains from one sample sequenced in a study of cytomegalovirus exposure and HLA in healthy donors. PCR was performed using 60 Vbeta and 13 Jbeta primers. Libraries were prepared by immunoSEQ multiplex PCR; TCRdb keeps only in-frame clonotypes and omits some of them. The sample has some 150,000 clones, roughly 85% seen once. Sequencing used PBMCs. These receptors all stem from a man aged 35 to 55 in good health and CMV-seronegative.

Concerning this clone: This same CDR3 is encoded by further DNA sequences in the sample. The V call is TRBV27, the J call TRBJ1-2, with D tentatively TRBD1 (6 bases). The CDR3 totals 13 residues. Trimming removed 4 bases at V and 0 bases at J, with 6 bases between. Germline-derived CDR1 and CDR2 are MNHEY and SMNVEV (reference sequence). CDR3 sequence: CASSWTANYGYTF. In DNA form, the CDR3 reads TGTGCCAGCAGTTGGACAGCTAACTATGGCTACACCTTC.

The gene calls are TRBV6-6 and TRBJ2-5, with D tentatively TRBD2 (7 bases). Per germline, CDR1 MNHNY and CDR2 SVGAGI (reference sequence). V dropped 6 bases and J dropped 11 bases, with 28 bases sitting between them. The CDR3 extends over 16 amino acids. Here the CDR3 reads CASSHYREGLEREQYF. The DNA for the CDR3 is TGTGCCAGCAGCCACTACAGGGAGGGATTAGAAAGGGAGCAGTACTTC.

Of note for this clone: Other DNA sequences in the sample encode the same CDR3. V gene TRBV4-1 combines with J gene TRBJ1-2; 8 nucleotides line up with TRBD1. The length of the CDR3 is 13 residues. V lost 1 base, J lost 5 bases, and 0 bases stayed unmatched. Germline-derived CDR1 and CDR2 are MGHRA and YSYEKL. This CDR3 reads CASSQGTGYGYTF. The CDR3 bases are TGCGCCAGCAGCCAAGGGACAGGGTATGGCTACACCTTC.

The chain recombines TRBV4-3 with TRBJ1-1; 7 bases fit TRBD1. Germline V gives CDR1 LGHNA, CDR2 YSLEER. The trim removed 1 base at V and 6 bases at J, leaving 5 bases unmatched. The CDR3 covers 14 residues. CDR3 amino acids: CASSQGYTGAEAFF. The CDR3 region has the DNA TGCGCCAGCAGCCAAGGGTACACAGGGGCTGAAGCTTTCTTT.

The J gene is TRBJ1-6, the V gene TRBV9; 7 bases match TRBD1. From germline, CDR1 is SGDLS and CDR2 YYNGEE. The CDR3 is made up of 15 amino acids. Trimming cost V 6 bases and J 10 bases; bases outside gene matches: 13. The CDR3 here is CASTPLAGGTSPLHF. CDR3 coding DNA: TGTGCCAGCACGCCACTGGCAGGGGGGACCTCACCCCTCCACTTT.

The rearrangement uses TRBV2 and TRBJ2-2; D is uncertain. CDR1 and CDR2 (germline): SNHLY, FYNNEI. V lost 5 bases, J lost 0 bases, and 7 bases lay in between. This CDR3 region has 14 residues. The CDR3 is CASSSTSNTGELFF. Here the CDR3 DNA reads TGTGCCAGCAGTAGCACCTCGAACACCGGGGAGCTGTTTTTT. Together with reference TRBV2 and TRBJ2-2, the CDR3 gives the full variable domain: EPEVTQTPSHQVTQMGQEVILRCVPISNHLYFYWYRQILGQKVEFLVSFYNNEISEKSEIFDDQFSVERPDGSNFTLKIRSTKLEDSAMYFCASSSTSNTGELFFGEGSRLTVL.

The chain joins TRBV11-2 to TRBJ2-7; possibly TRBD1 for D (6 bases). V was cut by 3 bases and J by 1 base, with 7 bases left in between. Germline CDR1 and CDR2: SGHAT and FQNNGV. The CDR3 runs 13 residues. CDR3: CASSLDRSYEQYF. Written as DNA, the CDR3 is TGTGCCAGCAGCTTGGACAGATCCTACGAGCAGTACTTC.

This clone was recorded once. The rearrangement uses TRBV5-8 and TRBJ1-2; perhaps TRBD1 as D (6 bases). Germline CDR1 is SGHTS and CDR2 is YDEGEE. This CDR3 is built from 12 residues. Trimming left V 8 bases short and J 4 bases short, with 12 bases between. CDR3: CASTLQGYGYTF. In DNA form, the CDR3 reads TGTGCCAGTACTCTACAGGGCTATGGCTACACCTTC.

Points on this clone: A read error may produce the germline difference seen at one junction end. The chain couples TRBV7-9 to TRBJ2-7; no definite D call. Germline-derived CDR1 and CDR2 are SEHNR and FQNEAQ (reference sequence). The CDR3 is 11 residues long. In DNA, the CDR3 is TGTTCCAGCAGCCCACTCTACGAGCAGTACTTC. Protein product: CSSSPLYEQYF.

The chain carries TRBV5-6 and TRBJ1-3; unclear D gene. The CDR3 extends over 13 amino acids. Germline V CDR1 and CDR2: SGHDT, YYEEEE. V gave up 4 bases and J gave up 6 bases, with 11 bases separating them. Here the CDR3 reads CASSRGLINTIYF. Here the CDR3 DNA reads TGTGCCAGCAGCCGGGGTCTGATAAACACCATATATTTT.

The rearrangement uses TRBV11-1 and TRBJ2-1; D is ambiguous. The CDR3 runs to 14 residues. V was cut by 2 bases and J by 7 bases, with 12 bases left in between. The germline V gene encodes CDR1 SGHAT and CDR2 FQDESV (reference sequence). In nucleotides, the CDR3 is TGTGCCAGCAGCTTACGTGGGCCTGGAAATGAGCAGTTCTTC. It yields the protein CASSLRGPGNEQFF.

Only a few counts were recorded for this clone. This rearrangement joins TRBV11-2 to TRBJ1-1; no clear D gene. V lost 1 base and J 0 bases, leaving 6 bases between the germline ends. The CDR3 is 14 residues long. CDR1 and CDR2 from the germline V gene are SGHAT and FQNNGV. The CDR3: CASSLVLMNTEAFF. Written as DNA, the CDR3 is TGTGCCAGCAGCTTAGTACTTATGAACACTGAAGCTTTCTTT.

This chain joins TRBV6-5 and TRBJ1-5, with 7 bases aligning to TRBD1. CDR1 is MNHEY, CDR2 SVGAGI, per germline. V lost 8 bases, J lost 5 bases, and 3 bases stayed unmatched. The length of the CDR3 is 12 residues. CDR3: CASRDRYQPQHF. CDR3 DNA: TGTGCCAGCCGGGACAGATATCAGCCCCAGCATTTT.

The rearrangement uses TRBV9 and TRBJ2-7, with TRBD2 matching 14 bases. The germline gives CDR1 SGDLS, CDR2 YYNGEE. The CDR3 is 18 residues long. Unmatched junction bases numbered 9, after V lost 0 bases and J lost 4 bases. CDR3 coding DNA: TGTGCCAGCAGCGTAGGGCCCCAGACTAGCGGGAGGGTTTACGAGCAGTACTTC. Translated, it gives CASSVGPQTSGRVYEQYF.

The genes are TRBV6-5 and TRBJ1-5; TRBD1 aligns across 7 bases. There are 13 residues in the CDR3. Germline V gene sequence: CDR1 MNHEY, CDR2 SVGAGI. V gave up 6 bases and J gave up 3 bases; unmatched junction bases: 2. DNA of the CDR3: TGTGCCAGCAGAGAGGGGGCCAATCAGCCCCAGCATTTT. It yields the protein CASREGANQPQHF.

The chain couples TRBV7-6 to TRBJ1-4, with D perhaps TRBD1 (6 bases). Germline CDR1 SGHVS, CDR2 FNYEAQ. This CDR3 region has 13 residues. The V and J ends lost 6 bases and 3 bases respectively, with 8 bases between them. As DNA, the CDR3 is TGTGCCAGCAGAGACAGGTCTAATGAAAAACTGTTTTTT. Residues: CASRDRSNEKLFF.

The CDR3, as DNA: TGTGCCAGCAGCTCCGGACAGAGAAATCAGCCCCAGCATTTT. Translated, it gives CASSSGQRNQPQHF. The rearrangement links TRBV6-5 to TRBJ1-5, with D possibly being TRBD1 (6 bases). CDR1 is MNHEY, CDR2 SVGAGI, per germline. Deletions cut 6 bases from V and 4 bases from J, with 13 bases between. The CDR3 totals 14 residues.